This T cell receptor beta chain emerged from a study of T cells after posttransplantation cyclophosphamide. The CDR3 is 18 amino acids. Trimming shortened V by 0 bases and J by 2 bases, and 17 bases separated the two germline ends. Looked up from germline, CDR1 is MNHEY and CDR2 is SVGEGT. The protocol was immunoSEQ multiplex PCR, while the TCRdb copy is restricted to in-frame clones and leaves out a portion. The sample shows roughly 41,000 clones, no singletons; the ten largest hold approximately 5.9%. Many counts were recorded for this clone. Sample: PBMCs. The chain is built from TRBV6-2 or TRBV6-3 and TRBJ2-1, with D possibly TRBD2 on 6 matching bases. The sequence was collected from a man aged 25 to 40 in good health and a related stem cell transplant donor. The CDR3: CASSYSPWGESTYNEQFF. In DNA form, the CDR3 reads TGTGCCAGCAGTTACTCCCCTTGGGGGGAATCCACCTACAATGAGCAGTTCTTC.